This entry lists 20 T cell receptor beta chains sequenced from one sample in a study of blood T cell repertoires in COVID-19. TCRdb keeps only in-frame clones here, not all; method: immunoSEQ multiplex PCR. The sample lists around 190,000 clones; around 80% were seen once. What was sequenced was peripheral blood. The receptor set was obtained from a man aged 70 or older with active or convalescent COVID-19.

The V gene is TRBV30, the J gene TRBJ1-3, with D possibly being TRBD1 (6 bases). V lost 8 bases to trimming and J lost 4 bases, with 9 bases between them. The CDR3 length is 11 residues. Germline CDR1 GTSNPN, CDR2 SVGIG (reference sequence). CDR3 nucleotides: TGTGCCGGGGACATAGGAAACACCATATATTTT. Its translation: CAGDIGNTIYF.

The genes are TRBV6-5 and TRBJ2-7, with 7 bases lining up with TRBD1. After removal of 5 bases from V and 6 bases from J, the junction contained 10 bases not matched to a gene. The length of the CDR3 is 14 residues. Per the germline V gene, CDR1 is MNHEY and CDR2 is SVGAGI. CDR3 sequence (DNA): TGTGCCAGCAGTCCGGAACAGACAGGGCTCGAGCAGTACTTC. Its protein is CASSPEQTGLEQYF.

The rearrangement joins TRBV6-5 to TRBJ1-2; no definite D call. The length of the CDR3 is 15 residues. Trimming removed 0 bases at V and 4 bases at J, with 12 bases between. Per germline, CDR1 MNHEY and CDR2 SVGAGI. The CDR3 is CASSYSGLRTYGYTF. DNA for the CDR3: TGTGCCAGCAGTTACTCCGGACTGAGAACCTATGGCTACACCTTC.

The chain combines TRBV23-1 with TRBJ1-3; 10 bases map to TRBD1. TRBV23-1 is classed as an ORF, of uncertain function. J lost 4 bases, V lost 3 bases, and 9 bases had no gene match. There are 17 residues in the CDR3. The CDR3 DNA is TGCGCCAGCAGTCATCCGGGACAGGGGAACGACGGAAACACCATATATTTT. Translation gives CASSHPGQGNDGNTIYF.

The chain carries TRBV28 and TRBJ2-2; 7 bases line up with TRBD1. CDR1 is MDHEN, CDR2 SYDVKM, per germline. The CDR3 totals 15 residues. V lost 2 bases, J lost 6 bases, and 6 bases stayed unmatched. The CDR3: CASSLDRDRAGELFF. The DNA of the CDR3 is TGTGCCAGCAGTTTAGACCGGGACAGAGCCGGGGAGCTGTTTTTT.

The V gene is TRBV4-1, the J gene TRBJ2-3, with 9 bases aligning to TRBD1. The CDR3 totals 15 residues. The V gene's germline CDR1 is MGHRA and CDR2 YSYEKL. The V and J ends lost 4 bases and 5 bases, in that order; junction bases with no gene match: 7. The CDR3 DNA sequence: TGCGCCAGCAGCCGCCCGGGACAGGGCGAAGATACGCAGTATTTT. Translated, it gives CASSRPGQGEDTQYF.

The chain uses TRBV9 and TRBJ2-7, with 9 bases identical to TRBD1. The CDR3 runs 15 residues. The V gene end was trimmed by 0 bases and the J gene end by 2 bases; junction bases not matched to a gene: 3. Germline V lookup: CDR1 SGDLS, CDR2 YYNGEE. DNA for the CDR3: TGTGCCAGCAGCGTAGATCACAGGGGGCCCTACGAGCAGTACTTC. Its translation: CASSVDHRGPYEQYF.

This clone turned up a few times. The CDR3 DNA follows: TGCGCCAGCAGCTTGTCGGGGGGACAAGCCTCTGGGGCCAACGTCCTGACTTTC. Protein product: CASSLSGGQASGANVLTF. The chain links TRBV5-1 to TRBJ2-6, with D perhaps TRBD2 (7 bases). This CDR3 is built from 18 residues. V was shortened by 1 base and J by 0 bases, with 14 bases between the two germline ends. Germline lookup yields CDR1 SGHRS and CDR2 YFSETQ.

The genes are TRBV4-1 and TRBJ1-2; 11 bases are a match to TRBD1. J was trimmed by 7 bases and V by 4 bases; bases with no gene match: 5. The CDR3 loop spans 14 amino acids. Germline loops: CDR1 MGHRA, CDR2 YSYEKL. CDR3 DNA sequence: TGCGCCAGCAGCCTCCGGGACAGGGGGTTTGGCTACACCTTC. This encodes CASSLRDRGFGYTF.

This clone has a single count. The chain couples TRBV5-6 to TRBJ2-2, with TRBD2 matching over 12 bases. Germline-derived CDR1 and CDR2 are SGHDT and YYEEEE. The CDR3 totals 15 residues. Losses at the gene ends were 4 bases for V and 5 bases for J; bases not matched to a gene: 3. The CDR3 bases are TGTGCCAGCAGCCGGACTAGCGGGGAGACCGGGGAGCTGTTTTTT. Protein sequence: CASSRTSGETGELFF.

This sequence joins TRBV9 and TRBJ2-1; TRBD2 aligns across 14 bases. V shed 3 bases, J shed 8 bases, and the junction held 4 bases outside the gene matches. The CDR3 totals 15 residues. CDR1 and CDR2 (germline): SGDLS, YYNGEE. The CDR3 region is CASSEGLAGDYEQFF. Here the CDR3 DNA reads TGTGCCAGCAGCGAGGGACTAGCGGGGGACTATGAGCAGTTCTTC.

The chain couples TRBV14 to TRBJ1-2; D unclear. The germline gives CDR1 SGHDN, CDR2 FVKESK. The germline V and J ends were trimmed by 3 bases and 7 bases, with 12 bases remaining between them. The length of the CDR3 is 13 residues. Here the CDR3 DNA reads TGTGCCAGCAGCCATTCGAGAACTTTTGGCTACACCTTC. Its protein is CASSHSRTFGYTF.

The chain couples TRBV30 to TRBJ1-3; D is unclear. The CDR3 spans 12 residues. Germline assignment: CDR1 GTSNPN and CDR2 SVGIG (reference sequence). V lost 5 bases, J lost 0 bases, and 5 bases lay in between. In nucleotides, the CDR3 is TGTGCCTGGGGGAGCTCTGGAAACACCATATATTTT. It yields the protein CAWGSSGNTIYF.

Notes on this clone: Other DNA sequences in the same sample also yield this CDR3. The CDR3 region has the DNA TGTGCCAGCAGCTTGGCTGGCGGGGAAGAGACCCAGTACTTC. Amino acids: CASSLAGGEETQYF. J is TRBJ2-5 and V is TRBV5-4, with a possible D match to TRBD2 (6 bases). Trimming took off 0 bases at V and 3 bases at J, with 9 bases between the two ends. The V gene's germline CDR1 is SGHNT and CDR2 YYREEE (reference sequence). The CDR3 runs to 14 residues.

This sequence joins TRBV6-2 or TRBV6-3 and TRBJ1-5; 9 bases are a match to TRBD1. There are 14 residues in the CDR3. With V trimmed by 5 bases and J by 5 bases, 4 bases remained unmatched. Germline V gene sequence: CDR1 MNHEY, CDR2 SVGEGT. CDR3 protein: CASSKQGAHQPQHF. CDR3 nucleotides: TGTGCCAGCAGTAAACAGGGGGCTCATCAGCCCCAGCATTTT.

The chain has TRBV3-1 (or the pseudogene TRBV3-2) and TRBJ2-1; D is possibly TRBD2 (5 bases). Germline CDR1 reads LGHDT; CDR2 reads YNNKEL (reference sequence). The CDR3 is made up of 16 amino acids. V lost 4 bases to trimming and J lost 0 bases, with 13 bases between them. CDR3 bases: TGTGCCAGCAGCCTCGGGGTCGCGAGCTCCTACAATGAGCAGTTCTTC. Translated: CASSLGVASSYNEQFF.

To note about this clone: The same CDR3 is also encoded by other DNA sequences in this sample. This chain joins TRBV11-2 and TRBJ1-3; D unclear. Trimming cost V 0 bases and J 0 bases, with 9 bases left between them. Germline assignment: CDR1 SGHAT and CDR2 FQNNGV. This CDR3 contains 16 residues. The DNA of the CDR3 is TGTGCCAGCAGCTTAGAGGCGGGGATCTCTGGAAACACCATATATTTT. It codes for CASSLEAGISGNTIYF.

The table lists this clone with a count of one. The CDR3 region has the DNA TGTGCCAGCAGCGTGAACCAGGAATCCTACGAGCAGTACTTC. This translates into CASSVNQESYEQYF. This chain joins TRBV7-9 and TRBJ2-7; no clear D gene. V was shortened by 5 bases and J by 1 base, with 12 bases between the two germline ends. The CDR3 covers 14 residues. The V gene's germline CDR1 is SEHNR and CDR2 FQNEAQ (reference sequence).

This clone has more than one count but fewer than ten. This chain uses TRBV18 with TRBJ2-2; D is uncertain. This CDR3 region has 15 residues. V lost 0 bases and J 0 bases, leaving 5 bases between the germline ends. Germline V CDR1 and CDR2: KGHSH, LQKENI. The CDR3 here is CASSPPSANTGELFF. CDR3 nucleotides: TGTGCCAGCTCACCACCGTCTGCGAACACCGGGGAGCTGTTTTTT.

The CDR3: CASSARDTQYF. CDR3 in DNA: TGTGCCAGCAGTGCCCGAGATACGCAGTATTTT. The rearrangement uses TRBV25-1 and TRBJ2-3; unclear D gene. Trimming shortened V by 4 bases and J by 5 bases, and 4 bases separated the two germline ends. This CDR3 region has 11 residues. Germline V gene data show CDR1 as MGHDK and CDR2 as SYGVNS.